This is a list of T cell receptor beta chains from one sample in a study of naive and memory T cell subsets. TCRdb reprocessed the UMI-ligation and nested PCR reads with MiXCR, giving one entry per CDR3 protein. This sample has 130,000 to 150,000 distinct CDR3 sequences, with around 15% found just once. Material for sequencing was naive CD4+ T cells from blood. The receptors were gathered from a human donor in good health. CDR3s include the opening cysteine and the closing phenylalanine or tryptophan. The D gene is left open where the match is weak. Rows may omit the clone size; those that give it use once, few, many or a size class.

cdr3_aa	cdr3_nt	clone_size	d_call	v_call	j_call
CASSIRQGDEKLFF	TGTGCCAGTAGTATTCGACAGGGTGATGAAAAACTGTTTTTT	few	TRBD1	TRBV19	TRBJ1-4
CASSYGTNYGYTF	TGTGCCAGCAGTTACGGCACTAACTATGGCTACACCTTC	few	NA	TRBV6-5	TRBJ1-2
CASSPDRGANYGYTF	TGTGCCAGCAGCCCCGACCGTGGGGCTAACTATGGCTACACCTTC	NA	NA	TRBV7-9	TRBJ1-2
CATSRDRGNTEAFF	TGTGCCACCAGCAGAGACCGCGGGAACACTGAAGCTTTCTTT	few	NA	TRBV15	TRBJ1-1
CASSQVAGGNIQYF	TGTGCCAGCAGCCAAGTCGCAGGGGGAAACATTCAGTACTTC	NA	TRBD1	TRBV14	TRBJ2-4
CSVPGPAVYEQYF	TGCAGCGTCCCCGGGCCAGCAGTCTACGAGCAGTACTTC	NA	NA	TRBV29-1	TRBJ2-7
CASSLTPVGGQPQHF	TGTGCCAGCAGTTTAACCCCTGTGGGAGGTCAGCCCCAGCATTTT	NA	NA	TRBV27	TRBJ1-5
CASSLTGSLRGEQYF	TGCGCCAGCAGCCTGACGGGATCCCTCCGGGGCGAGCAGTACTTC	NA	NA	TRBV5-1	TRBJ2-7
CASSIKGPADTQYF	TGTGCCAGTAGTATTAAGGGGCCGGCAGATACGCAGTATTTT	NA	NA	TRBV19	TRBJ2-3
CASSGDRGSYEQYF	TGTGCCAGCAGTGGTGACAGGGGGTCCTACGAGCAGTACTTC	NA	TRBD1	TRBV12-3/TRBV12-4	TRBJ2-7
CASSLEAYATQYF	TGTGCCAGCAGCTTAGAGGCATACGCTACGCAGTATTTT	few	NA	TRBV7-9	TRBJ2-3
CASLRDYEQYF	TGTGCCAGCTTGAGGGACTACGAGCAGTACTTC	NA	NA	TRBV28	TRBJ2-7
CASSPTAGAGGPTGELFF	TGTGCCAGCAGCCCCACAGCGGGAGCGGGAGGTCCCACCGGGGAGCTGTTTTTT	few	TRBD2	TRBV5-4	TRBJ2-2
CASSGAGTGGETQYF	TGCGCCAGCAGCGGAGCCGGGACAGGGGGAGAGACCCAGTACTTC	once	TRBD1	TRBV5-1	TRBJ2-5
CSARGSNGGNYNEQFF	TGCAGTGCTAGGGGTAGCAACGGAGGAAACTACAATGAGCAGTTCTTC	few	NA	TRBV20-1	TRBJ2-1
CASSLDGDSNQPQHF	TGCGCCAGCAGCTTGGACGGGGATAGCAATCAGCCCCAGCATTTT	NA	NA	TRBV5-1	TRBJ1-5
CSARRAEQGIANTGELFF	TGCAGTGCTCGTAGAGCCGAACAGGGGATAGCGAACACCGGGGAGCTGTTTTTT	NA	TRBD1	TRBV20-1	TRBJ2-2
CASSRFRLAGEYDTQYF	TGTGCCAGCAGCAGGTTCCGGCTAGCGGGAGAATACGATACGCAGTATTTT	NA	TRBD2	TRBV6-5	TRBJ2-3
CAWSVWAGGSYNEQFF	TGTGCCTGGAGTGTCTGGGCGGGAGGTTCCTACAATGAGCAGTTCTTC	NA	TRBD2	TRBV30	TRBJ2-1
CASSFAGGSSYEQYF	TGCGCCAGCAGCTTTGCAGGCGGGAGCTCCTACGAGCAGTACTTC	few	TRBD2	TRBV5-1	TRBJ2-7
CASSPRNRVVSGHEQYF	TGTGCCAGTAGTCCTCGGAACAGGGTCGTGAGCGGGCACGAGCAGTACTTC	once	NA	TRBV19	TRBJ2-7
CASSHTGTTHLGWNEKLFF	TGTGCCAGCAGCCACACCGGGACGACGCACCTTGGGTGGAATGAAAAACTGTTTTTT	NA	NA	TRBV4-2	TRBJ1-4
CSARGGSWGETQYF	TGCAGTGCTAGAGGGGGGAGTTGGGGAGAGACCCAGTACTTC	NA	NA	TRBV20-1	TRBJ2-5
CSARDRRGVQPQHF	TGCAGTGCTAGAGATCGGAGGGGGGTTCAGCCCCAGCATTTT	NA	NA	TRBV20-1	TRBJ1-5
CASKRETQYF	TGTGCCAGCAAGAGGGAGACCCAGTACTTC	NA	NA	TRBV28	TRBJ2-5
CASSYGPGLAEETQYF	TGTGCCAGCAGCTACGGCCCGGGACTAGCGGAAGAGACCCAGTACTTC	few	TRBD2	TRBV6-2/TRBV6-3	TRBJ2-5
CASSPPFAGTEAFF	TGTGCCAGCTCACCACCCTTCGCCGGCACTGAAGCTTTCTTT	few	NA	TRBV18	TRBJ1-1
CASSPPGPGGETQYF	TGTGCCAGCAGTCCGCCGGGACCGGGGGGAGAGACCCAGTACTTC	few	TRBD2	TRBV12-3/TRBV12-4	TRBJ2-5
CASSPMGGLLTDTQYF	TGTGCCAGCTCGCCCATGGGGGGACTACTCACAGATACGCAGTATTTT	many	TRBD2	TRBV14	TRBJ2-3
CASRGVPDTQYF	TGTGCCAGCAGAGGGGTTCCGGATACGCAGTATTTT	few	NA	TRBV12-3/TRBV12-4	TRBJ2-3
CSARDTGTDTQYF	TGCAGTGCTAGAGATACGGGAACAGATACGCAGTATTTT	many	NA	TRBV20-1	TRBJ2-3
CASTTRSREGSDTQYF	TGTGCCAGCACCACTCGGTCGCGGGAGGGTTCAGATACGCAGTATTTT	few	TRBD2	TRBV6-5	TRBJ2-3